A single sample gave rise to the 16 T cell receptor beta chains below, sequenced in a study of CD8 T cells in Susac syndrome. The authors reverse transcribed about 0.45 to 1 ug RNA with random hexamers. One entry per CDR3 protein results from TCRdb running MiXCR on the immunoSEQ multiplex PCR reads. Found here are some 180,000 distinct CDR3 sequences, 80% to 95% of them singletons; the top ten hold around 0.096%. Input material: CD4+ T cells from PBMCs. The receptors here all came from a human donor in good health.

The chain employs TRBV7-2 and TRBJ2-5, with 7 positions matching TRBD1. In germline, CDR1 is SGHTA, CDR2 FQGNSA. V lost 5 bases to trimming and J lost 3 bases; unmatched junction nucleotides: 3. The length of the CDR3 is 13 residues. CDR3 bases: TGTGCCAGCAGCCTGGACAGGAAAGAGACCCAGTACTTC. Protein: CASSLDRKETQYF.

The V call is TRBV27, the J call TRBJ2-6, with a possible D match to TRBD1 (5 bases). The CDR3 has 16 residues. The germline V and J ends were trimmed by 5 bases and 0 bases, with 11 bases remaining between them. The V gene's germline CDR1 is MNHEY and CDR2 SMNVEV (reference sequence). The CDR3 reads CASSPYRPSGANVLTF. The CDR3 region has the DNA TGTGCCAGCAGTCCCTACAGGCCCTCTGGGGCCAACGTCCTGACTTTC.

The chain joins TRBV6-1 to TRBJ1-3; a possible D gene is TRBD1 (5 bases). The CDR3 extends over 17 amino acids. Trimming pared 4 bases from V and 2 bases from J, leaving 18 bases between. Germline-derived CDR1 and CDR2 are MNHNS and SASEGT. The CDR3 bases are TGTGCCAGCAGTGCGACAACGACAGCTATGGCTGGAAACACCATATATTTT. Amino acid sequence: CASSATTTAMAGNTIYF.

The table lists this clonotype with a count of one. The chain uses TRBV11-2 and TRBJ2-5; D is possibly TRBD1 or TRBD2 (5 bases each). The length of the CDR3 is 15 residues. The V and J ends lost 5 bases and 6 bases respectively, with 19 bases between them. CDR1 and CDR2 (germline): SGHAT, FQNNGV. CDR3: CASSPLGAVRQTQYF. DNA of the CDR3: TGTGCCAGCAGCCCCCTCGGGGCGGTCCGCCAGACCCAGTACTTC.

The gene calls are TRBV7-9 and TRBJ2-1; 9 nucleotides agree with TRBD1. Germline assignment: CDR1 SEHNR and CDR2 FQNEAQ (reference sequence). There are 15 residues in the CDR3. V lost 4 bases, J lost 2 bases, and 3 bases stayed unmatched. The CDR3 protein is CASSWGQGAYNEQFF. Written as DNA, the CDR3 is TGTGCCAGCAGCTGGGGACAGGGAGCCTACAATGAGCAGTTCTTC.

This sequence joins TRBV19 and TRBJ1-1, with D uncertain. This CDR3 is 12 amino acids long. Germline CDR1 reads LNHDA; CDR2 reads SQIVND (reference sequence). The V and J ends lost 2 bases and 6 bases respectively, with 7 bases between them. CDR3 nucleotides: TGTGCCAGTAGTATAAGAGGCGCTGAAGCTTTCTTT. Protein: CASSIRGAEAFF.

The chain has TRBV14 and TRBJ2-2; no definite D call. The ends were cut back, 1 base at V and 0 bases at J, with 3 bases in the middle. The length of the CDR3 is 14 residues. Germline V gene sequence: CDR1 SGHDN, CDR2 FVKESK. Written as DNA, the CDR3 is TGTGCCAGCAGCCAAGGGCCGAACACCGGGGAGCTGTTTTTT. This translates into CASSQGPNTGELFF.

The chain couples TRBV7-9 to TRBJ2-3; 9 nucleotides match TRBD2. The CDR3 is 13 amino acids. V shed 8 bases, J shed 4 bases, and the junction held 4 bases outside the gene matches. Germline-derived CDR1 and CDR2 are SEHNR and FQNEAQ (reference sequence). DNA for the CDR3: TGTGCCAGCGCGACTAGCGGCCCAGATACGCAGTATTTT. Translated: CASATSGPDTQYF.

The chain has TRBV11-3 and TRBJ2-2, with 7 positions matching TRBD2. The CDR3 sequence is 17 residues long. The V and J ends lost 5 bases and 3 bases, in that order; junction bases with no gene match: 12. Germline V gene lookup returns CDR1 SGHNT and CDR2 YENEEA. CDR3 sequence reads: CASSPKGRGSYTGELFF. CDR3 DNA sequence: TGTGCCAGCAGCCCTAAAGGGAGGGGTTCTTACACCGGGGAGCTGTTTTTT.

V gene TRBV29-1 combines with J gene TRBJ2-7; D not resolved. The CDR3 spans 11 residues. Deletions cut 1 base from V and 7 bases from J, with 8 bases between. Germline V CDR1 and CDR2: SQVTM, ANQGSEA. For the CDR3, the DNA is TGCAGCGTTGAAGGCTTTGGAGAGCAGTACTTC. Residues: CSVEGFGEQYF.

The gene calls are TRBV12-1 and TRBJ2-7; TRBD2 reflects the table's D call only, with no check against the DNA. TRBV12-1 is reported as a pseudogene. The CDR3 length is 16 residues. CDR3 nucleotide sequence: TGTGCCAGCAGCTTGTGGACTAGCGGAAGCTCCTACGAGCAGTACGTC. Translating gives CASSLWTSGSSYEQYV.

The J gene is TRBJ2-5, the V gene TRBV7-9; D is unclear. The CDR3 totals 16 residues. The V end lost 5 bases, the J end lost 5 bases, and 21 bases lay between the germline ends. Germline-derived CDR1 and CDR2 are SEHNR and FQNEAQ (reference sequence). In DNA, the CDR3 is TGTGCCAGCAGCCCCCGAGGCGCGAACAGTCGGGAGACCCAGTACTTC. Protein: CASSPRGANSRETQYF.

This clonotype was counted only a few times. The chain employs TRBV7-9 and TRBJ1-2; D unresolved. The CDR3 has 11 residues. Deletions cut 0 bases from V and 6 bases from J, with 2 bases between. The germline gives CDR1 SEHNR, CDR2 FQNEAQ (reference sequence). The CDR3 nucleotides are TGTGCCAGCAGCTTAGCGGATGGCTACACCTTC. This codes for CASSLADGYTF.

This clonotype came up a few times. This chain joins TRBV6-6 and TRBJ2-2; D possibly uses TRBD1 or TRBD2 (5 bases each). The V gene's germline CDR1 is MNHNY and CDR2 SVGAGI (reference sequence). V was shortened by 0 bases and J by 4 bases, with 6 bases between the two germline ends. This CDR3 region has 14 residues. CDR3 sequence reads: CASSYSGTTGELFF. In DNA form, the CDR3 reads TGTGCCAGCAGTTACTCCGGGACCACCGGGGAGCTGTTTTTT.

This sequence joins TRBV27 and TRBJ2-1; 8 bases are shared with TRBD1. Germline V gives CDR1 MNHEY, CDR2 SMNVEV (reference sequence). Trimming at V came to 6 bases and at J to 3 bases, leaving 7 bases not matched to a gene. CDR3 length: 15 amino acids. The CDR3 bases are TGTGCCAGCAGAGCCGGGACAGGACACTACAATGAGCAGTTCTTC. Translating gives CASRAGTGHYNEQFF.

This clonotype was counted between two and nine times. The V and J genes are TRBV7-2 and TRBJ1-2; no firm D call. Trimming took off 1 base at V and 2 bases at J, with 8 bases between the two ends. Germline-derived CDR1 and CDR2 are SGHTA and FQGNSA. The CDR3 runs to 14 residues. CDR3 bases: TGTGCCAGCAGCTTAGATGCCGTGAACTATGGCTACACCTTC. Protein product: CASSLDAVNYGYTF.